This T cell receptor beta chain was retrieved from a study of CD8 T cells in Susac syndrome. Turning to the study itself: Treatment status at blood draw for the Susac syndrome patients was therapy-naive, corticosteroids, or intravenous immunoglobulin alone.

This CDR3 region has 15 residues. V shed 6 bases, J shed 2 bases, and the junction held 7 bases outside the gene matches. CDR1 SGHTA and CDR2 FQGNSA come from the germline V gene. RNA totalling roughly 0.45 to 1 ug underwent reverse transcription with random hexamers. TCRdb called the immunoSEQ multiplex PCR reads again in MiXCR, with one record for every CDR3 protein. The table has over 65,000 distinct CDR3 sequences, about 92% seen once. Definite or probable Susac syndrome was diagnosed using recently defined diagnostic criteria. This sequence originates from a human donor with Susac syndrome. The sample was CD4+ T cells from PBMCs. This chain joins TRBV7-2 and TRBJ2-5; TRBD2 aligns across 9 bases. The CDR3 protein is CASRESGRQQETQYF. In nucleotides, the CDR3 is TGTGCCAGCAGGGAAAGCGGGAGGCAACAAGAGACCCAGTACTTC.